This T cell receptor (beta chain) was retrieved from a study of T cell responses to AZD1222 COVID-19 vaccine. TCRdb keeps only in-frame clones here, not all; method: immunoSEQ multiplex PCR. The sample has more than 100,000 clones, 70% to 90% seen once. The length of the CDR3 is 16 residues. The V end was cut by 0 bases, the J end by 4 bases, with 13 bases between. CDR1 MNHNY and CDR2 SVGAGI come from the germline V gene (reference sequence). The source was peripheral blood, collected on day 0 of AZD1222 vaccination. The chain links TRBV6-6 to TRBJ1-5; perhaps TRBD1 as D (6 bases). This clonotype was sampled from an adult in good health. The CDR3 is CASSYSTGSRNQPQHF. DNA of the CDR3: TGTGCCAGCAGTTACTCGACAGGTTCACGGAATCAGCCCCAGCATTTT.